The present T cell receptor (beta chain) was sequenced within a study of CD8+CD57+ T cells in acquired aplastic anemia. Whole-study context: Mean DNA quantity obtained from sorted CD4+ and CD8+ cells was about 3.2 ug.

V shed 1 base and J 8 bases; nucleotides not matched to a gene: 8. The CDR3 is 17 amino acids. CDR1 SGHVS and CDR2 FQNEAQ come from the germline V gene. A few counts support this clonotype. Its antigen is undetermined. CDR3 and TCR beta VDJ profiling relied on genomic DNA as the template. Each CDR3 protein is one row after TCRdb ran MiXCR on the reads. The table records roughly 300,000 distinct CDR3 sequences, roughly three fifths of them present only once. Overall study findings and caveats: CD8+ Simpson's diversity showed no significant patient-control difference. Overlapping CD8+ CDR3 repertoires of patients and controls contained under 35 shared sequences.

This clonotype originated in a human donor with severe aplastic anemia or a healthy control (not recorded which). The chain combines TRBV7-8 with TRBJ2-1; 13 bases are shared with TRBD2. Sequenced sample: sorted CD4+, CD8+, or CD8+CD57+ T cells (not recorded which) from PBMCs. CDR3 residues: CASSLGRRLAGGDEQFF. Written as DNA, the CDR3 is TGTGCCAGCAGCTTAGGTCGTCGACTAGCGGGGGGCGATGAGCAGTTCTTC.